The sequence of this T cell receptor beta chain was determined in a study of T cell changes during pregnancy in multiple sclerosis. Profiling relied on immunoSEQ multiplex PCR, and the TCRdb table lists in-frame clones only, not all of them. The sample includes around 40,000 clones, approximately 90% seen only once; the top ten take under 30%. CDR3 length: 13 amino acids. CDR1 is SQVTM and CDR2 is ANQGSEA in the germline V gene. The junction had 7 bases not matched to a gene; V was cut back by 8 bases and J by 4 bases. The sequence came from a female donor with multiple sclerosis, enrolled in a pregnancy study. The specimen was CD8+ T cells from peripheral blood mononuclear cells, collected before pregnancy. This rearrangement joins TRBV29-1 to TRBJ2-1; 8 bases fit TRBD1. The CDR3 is CSTAGGDYNEQFF. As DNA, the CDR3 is TGCAGCACCGCAGGGGGCGATTACAATGAGCAGTTCTTC.